This T cell receptor (beta chain) originates from a study of graft-versus-host responses after intestinal transplantation. Findings and limits, study-wide: Subjects displaying graft-donor T cell macrochimerism possessed elevated graft-versus-host to host-versus-graft clonal ratios inside allografts.

A remark on this clone: Its antigen is not known. Germline is not matched at one junction end, which may reflect a read error.

The data were produced by immunoSEQ multiplex PCR, yet TCRdb's version contains in-frame clones alone and is incomplete. The sample yields more than 20,000 clones, roughly 88% seen once. The CDR3 sequence is 12 residues long. Germline-derived CDR1 and CDR2 are MNHEY and SMNVEV (reference sequence). The source material was PBMCs, sampled around 440 days after intestinal transplant. V gene TRBV27 combines with J gene TRBJ2-1, with 8 bases identical to TRBD2. This clonotype was obtained from a human patient who received an intestinal transplant, so some T cells may come from the graft donor. CDR3 sequence reads: CLSGRGVNEQFF. CDR3 sequence (DNA): TGCCTCAGCGGGAGAGGGGTCAATGAGCAGTTCTTC.